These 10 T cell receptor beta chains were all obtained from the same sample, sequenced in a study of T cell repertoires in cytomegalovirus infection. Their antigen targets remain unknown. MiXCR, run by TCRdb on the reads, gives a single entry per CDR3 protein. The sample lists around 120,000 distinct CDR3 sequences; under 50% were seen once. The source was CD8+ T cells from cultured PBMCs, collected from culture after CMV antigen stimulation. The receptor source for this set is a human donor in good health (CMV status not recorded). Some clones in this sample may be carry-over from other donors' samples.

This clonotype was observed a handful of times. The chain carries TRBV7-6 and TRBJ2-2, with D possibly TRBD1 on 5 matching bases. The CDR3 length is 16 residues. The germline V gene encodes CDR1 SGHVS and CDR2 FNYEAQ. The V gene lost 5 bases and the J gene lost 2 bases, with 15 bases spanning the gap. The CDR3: CASSPRAGLNTGELFF. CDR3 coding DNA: TGTGCCAGCAGCCCCAGGGCAGGATTAAACACCGGGGAGCTGTTTTTT.

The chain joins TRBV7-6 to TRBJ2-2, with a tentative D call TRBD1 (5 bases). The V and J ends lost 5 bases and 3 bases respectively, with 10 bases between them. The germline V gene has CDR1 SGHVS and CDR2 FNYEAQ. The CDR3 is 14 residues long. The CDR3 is CASSRTGYTGELFF. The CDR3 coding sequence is TGTGCCAGCAGCCGAACAGGTTACACCGGGGAGCTGTTTTTT.

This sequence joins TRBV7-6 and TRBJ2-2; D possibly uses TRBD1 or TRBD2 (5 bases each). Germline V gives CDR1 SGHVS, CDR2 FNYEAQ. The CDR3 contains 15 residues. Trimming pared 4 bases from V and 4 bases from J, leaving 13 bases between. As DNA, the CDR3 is TGTGCCAGCAGCTGGACCGGGACGGCCACCGGGGAGCTGTTTTTT. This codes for CASSWTGTATGELFF.

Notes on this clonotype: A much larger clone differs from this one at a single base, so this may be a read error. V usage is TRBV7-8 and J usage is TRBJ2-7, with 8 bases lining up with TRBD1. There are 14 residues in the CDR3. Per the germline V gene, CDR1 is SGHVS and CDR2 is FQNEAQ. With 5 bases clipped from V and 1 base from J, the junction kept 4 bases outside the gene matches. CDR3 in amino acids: CASSPRDRSYEQYF. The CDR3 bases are TGTGCCAGCAGCCCCAGGGACAGGTCCTACGAGCAGTACTTC.

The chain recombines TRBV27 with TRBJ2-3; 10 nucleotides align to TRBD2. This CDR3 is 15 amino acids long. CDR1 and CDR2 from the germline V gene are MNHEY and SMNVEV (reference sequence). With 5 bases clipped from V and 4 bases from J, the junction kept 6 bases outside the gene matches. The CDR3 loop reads CASSPSGGEADTQYF. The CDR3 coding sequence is TGTGCCAGCAGTCCGAGCGGGGGGGAGGCAGATACGCAGTATTTT.

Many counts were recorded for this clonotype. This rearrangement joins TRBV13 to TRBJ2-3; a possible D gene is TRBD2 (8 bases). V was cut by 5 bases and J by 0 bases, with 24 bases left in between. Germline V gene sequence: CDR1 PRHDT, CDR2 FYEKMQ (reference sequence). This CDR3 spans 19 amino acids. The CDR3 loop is CASSVTGTRGPLSTDTQYF. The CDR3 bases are TGTGCCAGCAGCGTCACCGGGACTAGGGGGCCCCTCAGCACAGATACGCAGTATTTT. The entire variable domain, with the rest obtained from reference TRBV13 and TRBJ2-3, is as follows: AAGVIQSPRHLIKEKRETATLKCYPIPRHDTVYWYQQGPGQDPQFLISFYEKMQSDKGSIPDRFSAQQFSDYHSELNMSSLELGDSALYFCASSVTGTRGPLSTDTQYFGPGTRLTVL.

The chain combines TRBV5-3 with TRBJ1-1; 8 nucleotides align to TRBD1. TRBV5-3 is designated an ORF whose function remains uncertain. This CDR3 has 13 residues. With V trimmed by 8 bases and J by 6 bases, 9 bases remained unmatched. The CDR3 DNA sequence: TGTGCCAGCAGCCCTGACAGGGGACCTGAAGCTTTCTTT. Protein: CASSPDRGPEAFF.

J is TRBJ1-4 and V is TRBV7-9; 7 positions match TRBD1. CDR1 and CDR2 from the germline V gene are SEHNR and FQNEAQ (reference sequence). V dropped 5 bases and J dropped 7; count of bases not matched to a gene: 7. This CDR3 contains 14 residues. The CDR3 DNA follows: TGTGCCAGCAGCAACAGGGGTATGGGTGAAAAACTGTTTTTT. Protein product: CASSNRGMGEKLFF.

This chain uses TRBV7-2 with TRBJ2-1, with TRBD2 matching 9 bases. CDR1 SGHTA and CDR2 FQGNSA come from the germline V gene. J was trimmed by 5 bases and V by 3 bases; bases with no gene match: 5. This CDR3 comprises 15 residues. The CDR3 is CASSLGLADHNEQFF. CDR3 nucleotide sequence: TGTGCCAGCAGCTTGGGACTAGCCGATCACAATGAGCAGTTCTTC. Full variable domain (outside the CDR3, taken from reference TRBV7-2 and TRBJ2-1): GAGVSQSPSNKVTEKGKDVELRCDPISGHTALYWYRQSLGQGLEFLIYFQGNSAPDKSGLPSDRFSAERTGGSVSTLTIQRTQQEDSAVYLCASSLGLADHNEQFFGPGTRLTVL.

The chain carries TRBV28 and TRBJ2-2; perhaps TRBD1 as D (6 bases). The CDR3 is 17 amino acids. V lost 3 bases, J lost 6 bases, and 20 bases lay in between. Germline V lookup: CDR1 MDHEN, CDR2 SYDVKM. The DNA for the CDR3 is TGTGCCAGCAGTTTTTTCACATCCACAGGGTCGGCCGGGGAGCTGTTTTTT. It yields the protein CASSFFTSTGSAGELFF. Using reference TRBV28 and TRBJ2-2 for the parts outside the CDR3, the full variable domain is DVKVTQSSRYLVKRTGEKVFLECVQDMDHENMFWYRQDPGLGLRLIYFSYDVKMKEKGDIPEGYSVSREKKERFSLILESASTNQTSMYLCASSFFTSTGSAGELFFGEGSRLTVL.